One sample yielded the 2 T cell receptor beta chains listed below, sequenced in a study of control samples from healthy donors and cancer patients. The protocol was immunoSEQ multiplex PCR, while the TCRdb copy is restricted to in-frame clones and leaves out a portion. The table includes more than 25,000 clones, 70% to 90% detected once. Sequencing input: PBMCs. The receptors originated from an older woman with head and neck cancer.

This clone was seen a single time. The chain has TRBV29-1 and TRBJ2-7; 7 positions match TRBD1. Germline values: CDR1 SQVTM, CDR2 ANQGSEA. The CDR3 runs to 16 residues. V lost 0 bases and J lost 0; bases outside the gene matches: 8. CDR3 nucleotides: TGCAGCGTTGAAGATGTAGGGGGACAGAGCTCCTACGAGCAGTACTTC. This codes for CSVEDVGGQSSYEQYF.

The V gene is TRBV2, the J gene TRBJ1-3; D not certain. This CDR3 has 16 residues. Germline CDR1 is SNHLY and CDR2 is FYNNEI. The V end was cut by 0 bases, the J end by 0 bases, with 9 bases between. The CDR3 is CASSEAPGISGNTIYF. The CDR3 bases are TGTGCCAGCAGTGAAGCGCCGGGGATCTCTGGAAACACCATATATTTT.